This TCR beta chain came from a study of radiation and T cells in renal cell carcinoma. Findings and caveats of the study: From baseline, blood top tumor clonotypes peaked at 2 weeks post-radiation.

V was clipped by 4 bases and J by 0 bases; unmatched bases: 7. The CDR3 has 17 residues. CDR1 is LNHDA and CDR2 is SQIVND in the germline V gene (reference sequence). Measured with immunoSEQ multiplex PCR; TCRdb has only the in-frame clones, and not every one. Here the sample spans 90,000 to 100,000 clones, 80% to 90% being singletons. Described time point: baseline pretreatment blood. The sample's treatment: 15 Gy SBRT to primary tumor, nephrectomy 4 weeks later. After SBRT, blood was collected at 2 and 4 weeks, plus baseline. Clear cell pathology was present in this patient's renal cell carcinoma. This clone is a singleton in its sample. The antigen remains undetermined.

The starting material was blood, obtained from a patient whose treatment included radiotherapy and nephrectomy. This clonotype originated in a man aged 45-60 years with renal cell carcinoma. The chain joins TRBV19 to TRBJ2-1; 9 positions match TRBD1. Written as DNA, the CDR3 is TGTGCCAGTAGTAGATCGACAGGGGGAGGCTCCTACAATGAGCAGTTCTTC. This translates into CASSRSTGGGSYNEQFF. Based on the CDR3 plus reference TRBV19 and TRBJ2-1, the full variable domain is DGGITQSPKYLFRKEGQNVTLSCEQNLNHDAMYWYRQDPGQGLRLIYYSQIVNDFQKGDIAEGYSVSREKKESFPLTVTSAQKNPTAFYLCASSRSTGGGSYNEQFFGPGTRLTVL.